One T cell receptor (beta chain) is described in this entry. Its target is unknown. The CDR3 loop spans 11 amino acids. CDR1 DFQATT and CDR2 SNEGSKA come from the germline V gene (reference sequence). Trimming removed 1 base at V and 7 bases at J, with 7 bases between. These data belong to a study of beta chain features in type 1 diabetes. General study results and limits: Among patients with Type 1 diabetes, TCRB CDR3s were moderately but significantly shorter in every one of the four CD4+ subsets.

Reverse transcribing all isolated RNA meant expressed TCRB transcripts were sequenced. Clones were sequenced by immunoSEQ multiplex PCR, and TCRdb holds only the in-frame ones, with some missing. The sample yields about 700,000 clones, about an eighth seen once. This TCR was recovered from a man between 18 and 35 years old with type 1 diabetes. The sequenced material came from naive CD4+ T cells from blood. This chain joins TRBV20-1 and TRBJ1-2; a possible D gene is TRBD1 (5 bases). The CDR3 DNA reads TGCAGTGCTAGAGGCACAGGTGGCTACACCTTC. It is translated as CSARGTGGYTF.